The clone carrying this T cell receptor beta chain has just a few counts. The data stem from a study of naive and memory T cell subsets. Amplification of ligated cDNA took four PCR rounds with SP2 and nested alpha and beta constant primers. For blood and skin samples, reverse transcription used TCR alpha and beta constant primers. TCRdb analysed the UMI-ligation and nested PCR reads with MiXCR anew, one entry per CDR3 protein. Found here are tens of thousands of distinct CDR3 sequences, about 10% of them singletons; the top ten hold 3.5% to 5%. Noted treatment: skin biopsy from PPD injection site in Mantoux-positive individual. The library had UMIs added by 3' ligation of an oligonucleotide to TCR cDNA. Tuberculin skin test biopsies were taken where PPD was injected in Mantoux-positive people. The V end was cut by 7 bases, the J end by 7 bases, with 10 bases between. This CDR3 comprises 11 residues. In germline, CDR1 is DFQATT, CDR2 SNEGSKA (reference sequence).

The receptor was isolated from an adult in good health. Sequencing was performed on skin, taken from a tuberculin skin test site. The chain has TRBV20-1 and TRBJ2-2; a weak D match, TRBD1 (6 bases). CDR3 nucleotide sequence: TGCAGTGTACAGGGAAGCGGGGAGCTGTTTTTT. Translation gives CSVQGSGELFF.